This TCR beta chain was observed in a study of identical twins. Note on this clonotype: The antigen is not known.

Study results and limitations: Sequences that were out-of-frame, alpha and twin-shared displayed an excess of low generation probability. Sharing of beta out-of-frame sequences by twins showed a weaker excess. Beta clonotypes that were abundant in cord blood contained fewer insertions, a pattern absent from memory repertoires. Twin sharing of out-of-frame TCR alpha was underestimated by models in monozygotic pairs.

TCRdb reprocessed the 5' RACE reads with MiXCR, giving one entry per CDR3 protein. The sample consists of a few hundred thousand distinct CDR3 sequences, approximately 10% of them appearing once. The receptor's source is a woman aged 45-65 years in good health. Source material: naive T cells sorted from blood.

The CDR3 DNA reads as TGTGCCAGCAGTGGACTCCGGGACAGGGACGGCTACACCTTC. Translation: CASSGLRDRDGYTF. The chain carries TRBV2 and TRBJ1-2, with 9 nucleotides matching TRBD1. Trimming cost V 4 bases and J 8 bases; bases outside gene matches: 8. The CDR3 runs to 14 residues. The V gene's germline CDR1 is SNHLY and CDR2 FYNNEI.